These 16 T cell receptor beta chains were sequenced from one sample in a study of vaccination effects on CD4 cells after COVID-19. These receptors' antigens are unknown. Cells that had been cultured for ten to eleven days were the source of isolated CD4+ T cells. Each person got two doses of an mRNA SARS-CoV-2 vaccine, BNT162b2 or mRNA-1273. Measured with immunoSEQ multiplex PCR; TCRdb has only the in-frame clones, and not every one. The sample carries 7,500 to 10,000 clones, around 74% recorded once. The sample here was CD4+ T cells from PBMCs cultured without peptide, taken after COVID-19 vaccination. The receptors shown here come from a human donor who received a COVID-19 vaccine.

The chain carries TRBV5-1 and TRBJ2-3; 8 nucleotides agree with TRBD2. J was trimmed by 0 bases and V by 4 bases; bases with no gene match: 4. From germline, CDR1 is SGHRS and CDR2 YFSETQ. The CDR3 covers 15 residues. In nucleotides, the CDR3 is TGCGCCAGCAGCCCCGAGCGGGGGAGCACAGATACGCAGTATTTT. It encodes CASSPERGSTDTQYF.

The CDR3 DNA follows: TGTGCCAGCAGCGCCGTATTTAGCGGCCAAGAGACCCAGTACTTC. It specifies CASSAVFSGQETQYF. The J gene is TRBJ2-5, the V gene TRBV7-2; weak D call: TRBD2 (6 bases). The V gene lost 5 bases and the J gene lost 1 base, with 14 bases spanning the gap. The CDR3 is made up of 15 amino acids. The germline gives CDR1 SGHTA, CDR2 FQGNSA.

This rearrangement joins TRBV7-3 to TRBJ2-3; 9 nucleotides agree with TRBD2. The CDR3 extends over 16 amino acids. Germline V gene data show CDR1 as SGHTA and CDR2 as FQGTGA. The J segment lost 0 bases and the V segment lost 5 bases, leaving 6 bases of the junction unmatched. CDR3 DNA: TGTGCCAGCAGCCTTAGCGGGGGCCCTAGCACAGATACGCAGTATTTT. Translating it yields CASSLSGGPSTDTQYF.

The J gene is TRBJ2-3, the V gene TRBV7-2, with 9 bases that match TRBD2. CDR3 length equals 17 residues. J lost 1 base, V lost 3 bases, and 8 bases had no gene match. Germline V CDR1 and CDR2: SGHTA, FQGNSA. CDR3 sequence (DNA): TGTGCCAGCAGCTTCTCAGCGGGGGGCCAACGCACAGATACGCAGTATTTT. Translating it yields CASSFSAGGQRTDTQYF.

The genes are TRBV19 and TRBJ1-2, with a possible D match to TRBD1 (6 bases). Germline lookup yields CDR1 LNHDA and CDR2 SQIVND (reference sequence). The CDR3 covers 12 residues. V was cut by 5 bases and J by 5 bases, with 9 bases left in between. The CDR3 loop is CASSAQGYGYTF. The CDR3 coding sequence is TGTGCCAGTAGTGCCCAGGGGTATGGCTACACCTTC.

The chain is built from TRBV18 and TRBJ1-5; possible D gene TRBD1, 6 bases. CDR1 and CDR2 (germline): KGHSH, LQKENI. V gave up 0 bases and J gave up 2 bases, with 8 bases separating them. The CDR3 has 15 amino acids. The CDR3 loop is CASSPPGGGNQPQHF. In nucleotides, the CDR3 is TGTGCCAGCTCACCACCGGGGGGCGGCAATCAGCCCCAGCATTTT.

The chain joins TRBV5-1 to TRBJ2-3; D might be TRBD2 (6 bases). Trimming took off 2 bases at V and 2 bases at J, with 9 bases between the two ends. Germline loops: CDR1 SGHRS, CDR2 YFSETQ. The CDR3 runs 14 residues. CDR3 DNA sequence: TGCGCCAGCAGCTTCGGGAGACTCACAGATACGCAGTATTTT. This sequence encodes CASSFGRLTDTQYF.

V gene TRBV13 combines with J gene TRBJ2-7; 12 nucleotides agree with TRBD2. V lost 5 bases and J lost 0; bases outside the gene matches: 14. Germline CDR1 PRHDT, CDR2 FYEKMQ (reference sequence). The CDR3 totals 19 residues. The CDR3 nucleotides are TGTGCCAGCAGCCCAAGGACTAGCGGGGAGAAGTCAAGCTCCTACGAGCAGTACTTC. Its translation: CASSPRTSGEKSSSYEQYF.

This chain connects TRBV7-8 to TRBJ1-6, with D possibly TRBD1 on 5 matching bases. Germline lookup yields CDR1 SGHVS and CDR2 FQNEAQ. The CDR3 runs 16 residues. Trimming pared 5 bases from V and 7 bases from J, leaving 18 bases between. The CDR3 coding sequence is TGTGCCAGCAGCCCAAGTCCCCAGGGCCACAATTCACCCCTCCACTTT. Translation: CASSPSPQGHNSPLHF.

V is TRBV6-5 and J is TRBJ2-1; 10 bases match TRBD1. The V gene end was trimmed by 0 bases and the J gene end by 4 bases; junction bases not matched to a gene: 3. CDR3 length: 16 residues. Germline assignment: CDR1 MNHEY and CDR2 SVGAGI. The CDR3: CASSYSTGGGYNEQFF. CDR3 nucleotides: TGTGCCAGCAGTTACTCGACAGGGGGCGGATACAATGAGCAGTTCTTC.

The chain is built from TRBV29-1 and TRBJ1-5; no firm D call. With 0 bases removed from V and 5 bases from J, the gap between germline ends came to 23 bases. The CDR3 sequence is 18 residues long. Germline V gives CDR1 SQVTM, CDR2 ANQGSEA. CDR3 bases: TGCAGCGTTGAAGATCCCCGGGCCTCTGGGCCGCACGATCAGCCCCAGCATTTT. Encoded protein: CSVEDPRASGPHDQPQHF.

This chain uses TRBV28 with TRBJ1-2; TRBD1 matches 12 bases. The J segment lost 7 bases and the V segment lost 8 bases, leaving 11 bases of the junction unmatched. This CDR3 contains 15 residues. The germline CDR1 and CDR2 sequences are MDHEN and SYDVKM. The CDR3 sequence: CASEFGGQGAAGYTF. CDR3 in DNA: TGTGCCAGCGAGTTTGGGGGACAGGGGGCTGCTGGCTACACCTTC.

The chain uses TRBV6-2 or TRBV6-3 and TRBJ1-5; D possibly corresponds to TRBD1 (6 bases). The CDR3 is 15 amino acids. Trimming took 4 bases from V and 3 from J, leaving 13 bases between them. CDR1 is MNHEY and CDR2 is SVGEGT in the germline V gene. CDR3 DNA sequence: TGTGCCAGCAGTTTAACAGGGCCAATCAATCAGCCCCAGCATTTT. Translated: CASSLTGPINQPQHF.

This clone was seen just once. CDR3 sequence reads: CASSQRAGVHEQYF. In nucleotides, the CDR3 is TGTGCCAGCAGCCAAAGAGCGGGAGTCCACGAGCAGTACTTC. The J gene is TRBJ2-7, the V gene TRBV3-1 (or the pseudogene TRBV3-2); 8 bases are a match to TRBD2. This CDR3 has 14 amino acids. Per the germline V gene, CDR1 is LGHDT and CDR2 is YNNKEL (reference sequence). V shed 2 bases, J shed 5 bases, and the junction held 5 bases outside the gene matches.

V gene TRBV5-1 combines with J gene TRBJ2-5; TRBD1 matches 9 bases. The CDR3 loop spans 17 amino acids. Germline values: CDR1 SGHRS, CDR2 YFSETQ. After removal of 4 bases from V and 1 base from J, the junction contained 11 bases not matched to a gene. The CDR3 DNA sequence: TGCGCCAGCAGCACGACCGGACAGGGGTGGGGCCAAGAGACCCAGTACTTC. Amino acid sequence: CASSTTGQGWGQETQYF.

The genes are TRBV5-4 and TRBJ1-2; a possible D gene is TRBD1 (6 bases). The CDR3 has 13 amino acids. Trimming removed 0 bases from V and 8 bases from J, with 11 bases in between. Germline CDR1 SGHNT, CDR2 YYREEE (reference sequence). CDR3 in DNA: TGTGCCAGCAGCTTGGAACAGGGTGGCGGCTACACCTTC. This codes for CASSLEQGGGYTF. The full variable domain, in which reference TRBV5-4 and TRBJ1-2 provide the parts outside the CDR3, is ETGVTQSPTHLIKTRGQQVTLRCSSQSGHNTVSWYQQALGQGPQFIFQYYREEENGRGNFPPRFSGLQFPNYSSELNVNALELDDSALYLCASSLEQGGGYTFGSGTRLTVV.